The 22 T cell receptor beta chains given below trace back to one sample, sequenced in a study of shared clonotypes between healthy human individuals (dated by TCRdb to the early 2020s). The library was obtained by the immunoSEQ multiplex PCR assay. Held by TCRdb, this immuneACCESS table contains in-frame sequences only and omits some clones. Under half of the omission traces to an unresolved V gene where checked; the cause of the rest is unknown. The table for this sample lists 950,000 to 1,100,000 clones; more than 65% of them were counted only once. Roughly 1.5% of the sample is held by the ten biggest clonotypes. Material: memory CD4+ T cells sorted from blood. In the paper's terms, the cell subset or site label means: CD45RA-negative fraction. The receptors were sampled from a young man in good health.

V gene TRBV5-6 combines with J gene TRBJ2-5, with D possibly matching TRBD2 (7 bases). CDR3 length: 17 residues. Germline V gene data show CDR1 as SGHDT and CDR2 as YYEEEE. Trimming stripped 0 bases from V and 4 bases from J, with 19 bases between. CDR3 amino acids: CASSLGVLTGRGETQYF. In nucleotides, the CDR3 is TGTGCCAGCAGCTTGGGGGTACTAACAGGGAGGGGAGAGACCCAGTACTTC.

The V and J genes are TRBV7-8 and TRBJ2-5; a weak D match, TRBD2 (6 bases). V lost 5 bases and J lost 4, with 14 bases in between. The CDR3 covers 14 residues. Germline V lookup: CDR1 SGHVS, CDR2 FQNEAQ. CDR3 nucleotide sequence: TGTGCCAGCAGCCCCCTAGCGTTAGGAGAGACCCAGTACTTC. This translates into CASSPLALGETQYF.

V usage is TRBV7-2 and J usage is TRBJ2-3; 11 bases line up with TRBD2. Germline CDR1 SGHTA, CDR2 FQGNSA. With V trimmed by 5 bases and J by 0 bases, 7 bases remained unmatched. The CDR3 contains 17 residues. The CDR3 nucleotides are TGTGCCAGCAGCGCCCAAGGGACTAGCGGTAGCACAGATACGCAGTATTTT. Protein product: CASSAQGTSGSTDTQYF.

The V gene is TRBV6-6, the J gene TRBJ2-3, with 8 bases fitting TRBD1. This CDR3 is built from 15 residues. With 6 bases clipped from V and 5 bases from J, the junction kept 10 bases outside the gene matches. The germline V gene has CDR1 MNHNY and CDR2 SVGAGI (reference sequence). The CDR3 loop is CASRHPGQGRDTQYF. CDR3 coding DNA: TGTGCCAGCAGACATCCCGGACAGGGTAGAGATACGCAGTATTTT.

The CDR3 coding sequence is TGCGCCAGCAGTGAGTCCGGGGGACCTGGAAACACCATATATTTT. It yields the protein CASSESGGPGNTIYF. The rearrangement joins TRBV10-2 to TRBJ1-3, with a tentative D call TRBD1 (5 bases). Per germline, CDR1 WSHSY and CDR2 SAAADI. This CDR3 region has 15 residues. Trimming took 0 bases from V and 2 from J, leaving 8 bases between them.

The rearrangement uses TRBV6-1 and TRBJ2-7; D might be TRBD2 (6 bases). This CDR3 is 14 amino acids long. The V end was cut by 3 bases, the J end by 6 bases, with 15 bases between. CDR1 is MNHNS, CDR2 SASEGT, per germline. In DNA, the CDR3 is TGTGCCAGCAGTGAGATGTTATCCGGGGGCGAGCAGTACTTC. Translating it yields CASSEMLSGGEQYF.

The gene calls are TRBV25-1 and TRBJ1-1; possibly TRBD1 for D (5 bases). Trimming took off 7 bases at V and 1 base at J, with 10 bases between the two ends. This CDR3 contains 13 residues. Germline assignment: CDR1 MGHDK and CDR2 SYGVNS. The DNA of the CDR3 is TGTGCCAGCACCCCAGACAGGAACACTGAAGCTTTCTTT. As protein: CASTPDRNTEAFF.

This chain connects TRBV7-8 to TRBJ1-4; D is unresolved. Germline-derived CDR1 and CDR2 are SGHVS and FQNEAQ. The CDR3 totals 17 residues. Trimming stripped 5 bases from V and 8 bases from J, with 24 bases between. Written as DNA, the CDR3 is TGTGCCAGCAGCCTCTCCGAAGGAGGCCGATTAGGGGAAAAACTGTTTTTT. Translated: CASSLSEGGRLGEKLFF.

The chain has TRBV30 and TRBJ1-6; D is ambiguous. From germline, CDR1 is GTSNPN and CDR2 SVGIG (reference sequence). The CDR3 has 16 residues. V shed 2 bases and J shed 9 bases, with 20 bases lying between them. As DNA, the CDR3 is TGTGCCTGGAGTTTTACCTCCGGACCCGAGGGTTCACCCCTCCACTTT. Translated, it gives CAWSFTSGPEGSPLHF.

The genes are TRBV7-6 and TRBJ1-5; D remains unclear. CDR1 is SGHVS and CDR2 is FNYEAQ in the germline V gene. Trimming pared 5 bases from V and 7 bases from J, leaving 12 bases between. The CDR3 has 13 residues. The CDR3 is CASSGDVGQPQHF. Here the CDR3 DNA reads TGTGCCAGCAGCGGCGACGTAGGACAGCCCCAGCATTTT. The variable domain in full, completed from reference TRBV7-6 and TRBJ1-5, reads GAGVSQSPRYKVTKRGQDVALRCDPISGHVSLYWYRQALGQGPEFLTYFNYEAQQDKSGLPNDRFSAERPEGSISTLTIQRTEQRDSAMYRCASSGDVGQPQHFGDGTRLSIL.

The chain has TRBV5-1 and TRBJ2-2; TRBD2 aligns across 8 bases. Trimming cost V 2 bases and J 4 bases; bases outside gene matches: 1. From germline, CDR1 is SGHRS and CDR2 YFSETQ. This CDR3 is built from 14 residues. The CDR3 DNA reads as TGCGCCAGCAGCTTTACTAGCGGCACCGGGGAGCTGTTTTTT. Its protein product is CASSFTSGTGELFF. Supplemented by reference TRBV5-1 and TRBJ2-2, the full variable domain reads KAGVTQTPRYLIKTRGQQVTLSCSPISGHRSVSWYQQTPGQGLQFLFEYFSETQRNKGNFPGRFSGRQFSNSRSEMNVSTLELGDSALYLCASSFTSGTGELFFGEGSRLTVL.

This clone was picked up a small number of times. J is TRBJ1-1 and V is TRBV6-5; a possible D gene is TRBD1 (6 bases). Germline loops: CDR1 MNHEY, CDR2 SVGAGI. The CDR3 loop spans 14 amino acids. The V end was cut by 6 bases, the J end by 5 bases, with 16 bases between. Here the CDR3 DNA reads TGTGCCAGCAGAGCCGGGGGGGCGCGGACTGAAGCTTTCTTT. Translated, it gives CASRAGGARTEAFF.

The chain combines TRBV14 with TRBJ1-2; D ambiguous. V was cut by 4 bases and J by 4 bases, with 10 bases left in between. This CDR3 region has 13 residues. The germline CDR1 and CDR2 sequences are SGHDN and FVKESK. CDR3 region: CASSPGRIYGYTF. The CDR3, as DNA: TGTGCCAGCAGCCCGGGTCGGATCTATGGCTACACCTTC.

The chain is built from TRBV5-4 and TRBJ2-3; D is tentatively TRBD1 or TRBD2 (5 bases each). The CDR3 runs to 15 residues. V gave up 1 base and J gave up 6 bases, with 15 bases separating them. Germline V gene lookup returns CDR1 SGHNT and CDR2 YYREEE (reference sequence). CDR3 residues: CASSLTGPGFDTQYF. In DNA, the CDR3 is TGTGCCAGCAGCTTGACGGGGCCCGGCTTTGATACGCAGTATTTT.

This clone showed up just a few times. The gene calls are TRBV15 and TRBJ2-7; D is undetermined. The CDR3 runs 14 residues. Germline-derived CDR1 and CDR2 are LNHNV and YYDKDF (reference sequence). V dropped 0 bases and J dropped 7 bases, with 13 bases sitting between them. CDR3 sequence reads: CATSRDLVGGEQYF. In DNA form, the CDR3 reads TGTGCCACCAGCAGAGATCTGGTAGGCGGAGAGCAGTACTTC.

V and J are TRBV7-2 and TRBJ2-4; TRBD1 might be the D (5 bases). The CDR3 has 14 amino acids. Germline lookup yields CDR1 SGHTA and CDR2 FQGNSA. Deletions cut 1 base from V and 1 base from J, with 5 bases between. The CDR3 nucleotides are TGTGCCAGCAGCTTAGAGGGGGCCAAAAACATTCAGTACTTC. The encoded protein is CASSLEGAKNIQYF.

This chain uses TRBV7-9 with TRBJ2-7, with D uncertain. V lost 2 bases, J lost 5 bases, and 4 bases lay in between. Germline-derived CDR1 and CDR2 are SEHNR and FQNEAQ (reference sequence). This CDR3 comprises 11 residues. The DNA of the CDR3 is TGTGCCAGCAGCTTAAGAGACGAGCAGTACTTC. As protein: CASSLRDEQYF. Together with reference TRBV7-9 and TRBJ2-7, the CDR3 gives the full variable domain: DTGVSQNPRHKITKRGQNVTFRCDPISEHNRLYWYRQTLGQGPEFLTYFQNEAQLEKSRLLSDRFSAERPKGSFSTLEIQRTEQGDSAMYLCASSLRDEQYFGPGTRLTVT.

This clone was seen at least ten times. The same CDR3 arises from other DNA sequences in this sample as well. The V and J genes are TRBV19 and TRBJ1-5; TRBD1 agrees at 7 bases. In germline, CDR1 is LNHDA, CDR2 SQIVND (reference sequence). This CDR3 comprises 15 residues. V trimming: 1 base; J trimming: 4 bases; junction bases outside the gene matches: 4. In DNA form, the CDR3 reads TGTGCCAGTAGTATAGGAGGCAGGGGGAATCAGCCCCAGCATTTT. Translated: CASSIGGRGNQPQHF.

This clone was found a few times. The gene calls are TRBV7-2 and TRBJ2-3, with 14 bases fitting TRBD2. V lost 3 bases to trimming and J lost 6 bases; unmatched junction nucleotides: 5. Germline V CDR1 and CDR2: SGHTA, FQGNSA. The CDR3 is 16 amino acids. The CDR3 DNA is TGTGCCAGCAGCTTGGGACTAGCGGGAGCTGGGGATACGCAGTATTTT. As protein: CASSLGLAGAGDTQYF.

V is TRBV19 and J is TRBJ1-4; TRBD1 aligns across 7 bases. The germline gives CDR1 LNHDA, CDR2 SQIVND (reference sequence). The CDR3 is 15 amino acids. The junction had 7 bases not matched to a gene; V was cut back by 5 bases and J by 4 bases. CDR3 sequence reads: CASSLPGQRNEKLFF. CDR3 sequence (DNA): TGTGCCAGTAGTCTACCGGGACAGCGTAATGAAAAACTGTTTTTT. Full variable domain (rest looked up from reference TRBV19 and TRBJ1-4): DGGITQSPKYLFRKEGQNVTLSCEQNLNHDAMYWYRQDPGQGLRLIYYSQIVNDFQKGDIAEGYSVSREKKESFPLTVTSAQKNPTAFYLCASSLPGQRNEKLFFGSGTQLSVL.

This chain links TRBV29-1 with TRBJ2-3, with D possibly matching TRBD1 (6 bases). The V end was cut by 7 bases, the J end by 5 bases, with 13 bases between. Germline V gene lookup returns CDR1 SQVTM and CDR2 ANQGSEA. The CDR3 covers 12 residues. CDR3 DNA sequence: TGCAGCGCTGGAACAGGGATAGATACGCAGTATTTT. Its protein product is CSAGTGIDTQYF.

The table lists this clone with many counts. This rearrangement joins TRBV5-1 to TRBJ2-6; 10 positions match TRBD1. Per germline, CDR1 SGHRS and CDR2 YFSETQ. The CDR3 runs 16 residues. Trimming at V came to 4 bases and at J to 4 bases, leaving 5 bases not matched to a gene. The CDR3 here is CASSMGQGPGANVLTF. For the CDR3, the DNA is TGCGCCAGCAGCATGGGACAGGGGCCCGGGGCCAACGTCCTGACTTTC.